These T cell receptor beta chains were read from a single sample in a study of beta chain features in type 1 diabetes. Sequenced by immunoSEQ multiplex PCR; TCRdb stores in-frame clones only, minus some. The sample shows 200,000 to 300,000 clones, 68% of them seen only once. Sequences were obtained from naive CD4+ T cells from blood. These receptors came from a man in his thirties or forties in good health. Each CDR3 is given with its conserved first and last residue. D genes are given only for firm matches. The size entry is marked missing in some rows and otherwise reads once, few, many or a size class.

>NA|14|once|TRBJ2-1|TRBV29-1
CSVEGRMTIGEQFF
TGCAGCGTTGAAGGACGGATGACCATTGGAGAGCAGTTCTTC
>TRBD1|13|few|TRBJ1-6|TRBV30
CAWSSGGNSPLHF
TGTGCCTGGAGTTCAGGGGGTAATTCACCCCTCCACTTT
>NA|16|NA|TRBJ2-5|TRBV7-2
CASSLVPLRGQETQYF
TGTGCCAGCAGCTTAGTCCCCTTACGGGGACAAGAGACCCAGTACTTC
>TRBD2|15|NA|TRBJ2-7|TRBV30
CAWSGQLAGGQEQYF
TGTGCCTGGAGTGGCCAACTAGCGGGAGGCCAGGAGCAGTACTTC
>TRBD1|15|NA|TRBJ1-5|TRBV30
CAWRRQGAISQPQHF
TGTGCCTGGAGGAGACAGGGGGCTATCAGTCAGCCCCAGCATTTT
>TRBD2|15|NA|TRBJ2-7|TRBV4-3
CASSQASGLAYEQYF
TGCGCCAGCAGCCAAGCTTCTGGACTAGCGTACGAGCAGTACTTC
>NA|14|NA|TRBJ2-1|TRBV11-2
CASSLETPTGVTFF
TGTGCCAGCAGCTTAGAAACACCTACGGGAGTAACGTTCTTC
>TRBD1|14|NA|TRBJ2-7|TRBV5-1
CASSLGDSTGEQYF
TGCGCCAGCAGCTTGGGGGACAGTACGGGCGAGCAGTACTTC
>TRBD2|17|NA|TRBJ2-1|TRBV5-6
CASSLDVASGSYNEQFF
TGTGCCAGCAGCTTGGATGTGGCTAGCGGGAGTTACAATGAGCAGTTCTTC
>TRBD1|18|NA|TRBJ2-1|TRBV9
CASSVATRTGASYNEQFF
TGTGCCAGCAGCGTAGCTACGAGGACAGGGGCCTCCTACAATGAGCAGTTCTTC
>NA|13|few|TRBJ2-4|TRBV29-1
CSVEGGRKNIQYF
TGCAGCGTTGAAGGTGGACGGAAAAACATTCAGTACTTC
>TRBD1|14|NA|TRBJ2-3|TRBV7-6
CASSRGQTTDTQYF
TGTGCCAGCAGCCGGGGACAGACCACAGATACGCAGTATTTT
>NA|15|NA|TRBJ1-5|TRBV7-2
CASSLRDGFSQPQHF
TGTGCCAGCAGTTTAAGGGACGGTTTTAGTCAGCCCCAGCATTTT
>NA|12|NA|TRBJ1-6|TRBV27
CASSLTGPPLHF
TGTGCCAGCAGCCTTACAGGGCCACCCCTCCACTTT
>TRBD1|13|NA|TRBJ2-1|TRBV29-1
CSAGTGSYNEQFF
TGCAGCGCCGGGACAGGTTCCTACAATGAGCAGTTCTTC
>NA|12|few|TRBJ2-7|TRBV29-1
CSVSDSTYEQYF
TGCAGCGTTTCGGACTCGACTTACGAGCAGTACTTC
>NA|15|NA|TRBJ2-5|TRBV10-1
CASSDGAGPQETQYF
TGCGCCAGCAGTGACGGGGCAGGGCCCCAAGAGACCCAGTACTTC
>NA|13|NA|TRBJ1-5|TRBV2
CASIGGAAQPQHF
TGTGCCAGCATTGGGGGGGCAGCTCAGCCCCAGCATTTT
>TRBD2|17|NA|TRBJ2-2|TRBV9
CASSVSGSGRNTGELFF
TGTGCCAGCAGCGTATCTGGAAGCGGGAGGAACACCGGGGAGCTGTTTTTT
>NA|17|NA|TRBJ2-1|TRBV30
CAWSASRQWSRYNEQFF
TGTGCCTGGAGTGCGAGTCGACAGTGGAGTCGCTACAATGAGCAGTTCTTC
>NA|14|NA|TRBJ2-5|TRBV21-1
CASSPKQLRETQYF
TGTGCCAGCAGCCCGAAGCAGCTCCGGGAGACCCAGTACTTC
>TRBD1|11|few|TRBJ2-7|TRBV20-1
CRPAQGDEQYF
TGCAGGCCGGCACAGGGGGACGAGCAGTACTTC
>NA|13|NA|TRBJ2-1|TRBV11-2
CASSYSPNNEQFF
TGTGCCAGCAGCTATTCCCCCAACAATGAGCAGTTCTTC
>TRBD1|14|NA|TRBJ2-5|TRBV9
CASSVGQGRETQYF
TGTGCCAGCAGCGTAGGACAGGGAAGAGAGACCCAGTACTTC
>NA|11|NA|TRBJ2-2|TRBV30
CAWSGAGELFF
TGTGCCTGGAGTGGTGCCGGGGAGCTGTTTTTT
>TRBD2|16|NA|TRBJ2-5|TRBV7-2
CASSPRGAGLQETQYF
TGTGCCAGCAGCCCCCGGGGAGCGGGGTTACAAGAGACCCAGTACTTC
>TRBD1|15|once|TRBJ2-1|TRBV9
CASTLQGSSYNEQFF
TGTGCCAGCACTTTACAGGGGAGCTCCTACAATGAGCAGTTCTTC
>NA|15|NA|TRBJ2-6|TRBV19
CASSGWELGANVLTF
TGTGCCAGTAGTGGATGGGAGCTTGGGGCCAACGTCCTGACTTTC
>TRBD2|15|NA|TRBJ2-1|TRBV5-1
CASSPTSVSYNEQFF
TGCGCCAGCAGTCCGACTAGCGTATCCTACAATGAGCAGTTCTTC
>TRBD2|16|NA|TRBJ2-5|TRBV4-3
CASSQELAGGVETQYF
TGCGCCAGCAGCCAAGAATTAGCGGGAGGGGTAGAGACCCAGTACTTC
>TRBD1|15|few|TRBJ2-3|TRBV30
CAWSTTGISTDTQYF
TGTGCCTGGAGCACGACAGGGATTAGCACAGATACGCAGTATTTT
>TRBD2|11|NA|TRBJ2-5|TRBV29-1
CSVEREGTQYF
TGCAGCGTTGAACGGGAGGGGACCCAGTACTTC
>NA|14|NA|TRBJ1-2|TRBV7-2
CASSLERANYGYTF
TGTGCCAGCAGCTTAGAAAGAGCTAACTATGGCTACACCTTC
>NA|14|NA|TRBJ1-2|TRBV29-1
CSVNPGPQGSGYTF
TGCAGCGTTAACCCGGGCCCACAAGGGTCCGGCTACACCTTC